The 10 T cell receptor beta chains given below trace back to one sample, sequenced in a study of OX40 agonist ivuxolimab in advanced cancers. The method was immunoSEQ multiplex PCR; TCRdb's version includes in-frame clones alone and lacks a portion of them. The sample records some 19,000 clones, 68% being singletons. This sample comprised CD4+ or CD8+ T cells sorted from blood, obtained in a trial of the OX40 agonist ivuxolimab. Every receptor here comes from an adult with an advanced solid tumor such as melanoma, head and neck, liver or kidney cancer.

The chain employs TRBV5-4 and TRBJ2-7, with D unresolved. Looked up from germline, CDR1 is SGHNT and CDR2 is YYREEE (reference sequence). The V end lost 2 bases, the J end lost 6 bases, and 6 bases lay between the germline ends. CDR3 length: 11 amino acids. The CDR3 DNA is TGTGCCAGCAGCTTAGGCGGCGAGCAGTACTTC. Its translation: CASSLGGEQYF. The complete variable domain, with remaining parts taken from reference TRBV5-4 and TRBJ2-7, reads ETGVTQSPTHLIKTRGQQVTLRCSSQSGHNTVSWYQQALGQGPQFIFQYYREEENGRGNFPPRFSGLQFPNYSSELNVNALELDDSALYLCASSLGGEQYFGPGTRLTVT.

The rearrangement uses TRBV28 and TRBJ1-6; no definite D call. CDR1 is MDHEN, CDR2 SYDVKM, per germline. This CDR3 contains 15 residues. V was shortened by 6 bases and J by 5 bases, with 14 bases between the two germline ends. CDR3 sequence (DNA): TGTGCCAGCAGCCAGTACGTAGATAATAATTCACCCCTCCACTTT. Its translation is CASSQYVDNNSPLHF. Complete variable domain (other parts from reference TRBV28 and TRBJ1-6): DVKVTQSSRYLVKRTGEKVFLECVQDMDHENMFWYRQDPGLGLRLIYFSYDVKMKEKGDIPEGYSVSREKKERFSLILESASTNQTSMYLCASSQYVDNNSPLHFGNGTRLTVT.

The genes are TRBV12-2 and TRBJ2-1; the D segment call TRBD2 is taken from the table without a DNA check. TRBV12-2 is described as a pseudogene. The CDR3 spans 16 residues. CDR3 DNA sequence: TGTGCAAGTCGCTTAAGAGCGCGGACTCATGACAATGAGCAGTTCTTC. Its protein product is CASRLRARTHDNEQFF.

The chain has TRBV19 and TRBJ2-7, with D uncertain. In germline, CDR1 is LNHDA, CDR2 SQIVND (reference sequence). This CDR3 has 15 amino acids. V gave up 4 bases and J gave up 3 bases, with 16 bases separating them. The CDR3 DNA reads as TGTGCCAGTAGTACCCAGCTGGACGGAGTCTACGAGCAGTACTTC. This codes for CASSTQLDGVYEQYF.

The chain combines TRBV7-9 with TRBJ2-2, with D uncertain. The CDR3 runs 13 residues. Deletions cut 3 bases from V and 7 bases from J, with 9 bases between. CDR1 and CDR2 (germline): SEHNR, FQNEAQ (reference sequence). This CDR3 reads CASSLSFIGELFF. The DNA for the CDR3 is TGTGCCAGCAGCTTGAGTTTTATCGGGGAGCTGTTTTTT.

V and J are TRBV6-1 and TRBJ1-1; tentative D call: TRBD1 (5 bases). V lost 1 base to trimming and J lost 4 bases, with 10 bases between them. The germline V gene encodes CDR1 MNHNS and CDR2 SASEGT. The CDR3 is 14 residues long. The CDR3 sequence: CASSEDLGPTEAFF. Written as DNA, the CDR3 is TGTGCCAGCAGTGAAGATCTGGGGCCCACTGAAGCTTTCTTT.

This clone was found a few times. This chain links TRBV23-1 with TRBJ2-5; a possible D gene is TRBD1 (7 bases). TRBV23-1 is designated an ORF whose function remains uncertain. Trimming shortened V by 4 bases and J by 6 bases, and 15 bases separated the two germline ends. CDR3 length: 14 residues. The CDR3 loop reads CASSPGRGEKTQYF. For the CDR3, the DNA is TGCGCCAGCAGTCCCGGCAGGGGGGAAAAGACCCAGTACTTC.

The rearrangement uses TRBV11-2 and TRBJ2-7; D is unresolved. The CDR3 has 13 amino acids. V gave up 3 bases and J gave up 0 bases, with 6 bases separating them. Germline V gives CDR1 SGHAT, CDR2 FQNNGV. CDR3 amino acids: CASSFGFSYEQYF. In DNA, the CDR3 is TGTGCCAGCAGCTTTGGGTTCTCCTACGAGCAGTACTTC.

The V gene is TRBV28, the J gene TRBJ2-1, with D hard to call. CDR1 is MDHEN, CDR2 SYDVKM, per germline. V lost 6 bases and J lost 5, with 8 bases in between. CDR3 size: 12 residues. The DNA for the CDR3 is TGTGCCAGCAGCCGTCGTGACAATGAGCAGTTCTTC. This codes for CASSRRDNEQFF.

The chain combines TRBV4-2 with TRBJ2-1; TRBD2 agrees at 8 bases. Germline-derived CDR1 and CDR2 are LGHNA and YNFKEQ. The trim removed 3 bases at V and 8 bases at J, leaving 12 bases unmatched. The CDR3 contains 16 residues. DNA for the CDR3: TGTGCCAGCAGCCATAGTAGCGGGGATTGGCAATATGAGCAGTTCTTC. This translates into CASSHSSGDWQYEQFF.